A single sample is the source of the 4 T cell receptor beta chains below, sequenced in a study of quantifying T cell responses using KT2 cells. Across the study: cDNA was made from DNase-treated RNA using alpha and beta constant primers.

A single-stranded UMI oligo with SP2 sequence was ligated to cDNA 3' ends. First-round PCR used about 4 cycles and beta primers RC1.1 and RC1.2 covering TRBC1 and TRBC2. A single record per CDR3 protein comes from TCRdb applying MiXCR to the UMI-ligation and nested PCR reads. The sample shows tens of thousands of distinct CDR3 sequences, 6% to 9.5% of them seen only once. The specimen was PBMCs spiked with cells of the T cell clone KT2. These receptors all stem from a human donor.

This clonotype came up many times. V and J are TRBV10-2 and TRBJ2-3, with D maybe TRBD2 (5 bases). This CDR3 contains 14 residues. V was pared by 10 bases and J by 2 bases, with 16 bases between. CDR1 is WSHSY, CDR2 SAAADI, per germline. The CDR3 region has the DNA TGCGCCACCCAGAGTCCCGGGAACACAGATACGCAGTATTTT. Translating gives CATQSPGNTDTQYF.

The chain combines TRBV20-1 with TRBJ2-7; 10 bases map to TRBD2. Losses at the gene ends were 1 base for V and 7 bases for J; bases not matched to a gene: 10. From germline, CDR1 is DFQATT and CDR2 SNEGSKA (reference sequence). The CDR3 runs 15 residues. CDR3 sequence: CSARGGLAGVEEQYF. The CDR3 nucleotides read TGCAGTGCTAGAGGGGGGCTAGCGGGAGTAGAAGAGCAGTACTTC.

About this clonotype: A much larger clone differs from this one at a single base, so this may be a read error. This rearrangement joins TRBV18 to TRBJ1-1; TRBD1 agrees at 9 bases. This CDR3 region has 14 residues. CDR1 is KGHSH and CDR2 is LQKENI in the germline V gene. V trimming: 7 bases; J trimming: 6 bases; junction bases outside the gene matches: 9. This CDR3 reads CASLADRGLAEAFF. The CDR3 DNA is TGTGCCAGCTTGGCGGACAGGGGTCTTGCTGAAGCTTTCTTT.

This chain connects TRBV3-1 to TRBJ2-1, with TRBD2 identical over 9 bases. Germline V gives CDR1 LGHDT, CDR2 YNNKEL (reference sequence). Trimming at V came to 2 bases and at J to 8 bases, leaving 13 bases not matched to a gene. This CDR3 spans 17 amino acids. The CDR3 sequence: CASSQKQASGGRDEQFF. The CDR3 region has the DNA TGTGCCAGCAGCCAAAAGCAGGCCAGCGGGGGGCGGGATGAGCAGTTCTTC.